This T cell receptor beta chain is drawn from a study of OX40 agonist ivuxolimab in advanced cancers. At the level of the study: Age averaged 60 years (range roughly 20 to 90), and roughly 80% were male. Findings and limits, study-wide: Blood T cells, both CD4+ and CD8+, expanded clonally by week 6 at 0.1 to 3.0 mg/kg.

This clone is termed medium-sized. Its antigen is unknown. In germline, CDR1 is SGHNT, CDR2 YYREEE (reference sequence). Between the trimmed V and J ends, which lost 2 bases and 12 bases, there was a span of 15 bases. This CDR3 is built from 12 residues. The protocol was immunoSEQ multiplex PCR, while the TCRdb copy is restricted to in-frame clones and leaves out a portion. The data contain about 41,000 clones, approximately 89% of them singletons. The sequence came from an adult with an advanced solid tumor such as melanoma, head and neck, liver or kidney cancer. The chain recombines TRBV5-4 with TRBJ2-7; D not certain. The sample was CD4+ or CD8+ T cells sorted from blood, taken in a trial of the OX40 agonist ivuxolimab. The CDR3 is CASSFLTQSLYF. For the CDR3, the DNA is TGTGCCAGCAGCTTCCTCACACAATCTCTGTACTTC.